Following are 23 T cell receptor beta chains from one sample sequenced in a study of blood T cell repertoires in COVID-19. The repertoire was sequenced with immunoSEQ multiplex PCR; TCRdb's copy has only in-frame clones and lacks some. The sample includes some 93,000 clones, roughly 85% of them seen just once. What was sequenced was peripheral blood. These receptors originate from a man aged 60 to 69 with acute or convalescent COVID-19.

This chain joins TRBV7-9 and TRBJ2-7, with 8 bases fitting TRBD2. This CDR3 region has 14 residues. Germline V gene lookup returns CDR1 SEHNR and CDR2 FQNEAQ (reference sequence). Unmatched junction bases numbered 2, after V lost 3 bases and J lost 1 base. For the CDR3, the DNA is TGTGCCAGCAGCTTTACTAGCGGTTCCTACGAGCAGTACTTC. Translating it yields CASSFTSGSYEQYF.

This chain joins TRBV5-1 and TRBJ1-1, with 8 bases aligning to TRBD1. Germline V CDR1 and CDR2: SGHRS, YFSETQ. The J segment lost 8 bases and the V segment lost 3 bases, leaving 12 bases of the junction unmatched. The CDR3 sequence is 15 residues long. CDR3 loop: CASSWGPGQALEAFF. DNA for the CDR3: TGCGCCAGCAGCTGGGGGCCGGGACAGGCGCTAGAAGCTTTCTTT.

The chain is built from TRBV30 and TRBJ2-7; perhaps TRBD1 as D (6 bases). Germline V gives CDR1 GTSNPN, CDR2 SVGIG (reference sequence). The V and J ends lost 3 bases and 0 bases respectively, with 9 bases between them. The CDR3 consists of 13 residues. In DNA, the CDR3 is TGTGCCTGGAGCCGGGACAACTCCTACGAGCAGTACTTC. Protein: CAWSRDNSYEQYF. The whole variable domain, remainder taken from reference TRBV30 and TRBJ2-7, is SQTIHQWPATLVQPVGSPLSLECTVEGTSNPNLYWYRQAAGRGLQLLFYSVGIGQISSEVPQNLSASRPQDRQFILSSKKLLLSDSGFYLCAWSRDNSYEQYFGPGTRLTVT.

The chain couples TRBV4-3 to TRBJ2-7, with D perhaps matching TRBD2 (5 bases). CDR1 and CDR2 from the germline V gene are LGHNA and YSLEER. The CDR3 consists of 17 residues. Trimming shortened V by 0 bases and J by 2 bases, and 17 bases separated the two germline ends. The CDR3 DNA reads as TGCGCCAGCAGCCAAGATGTAACGGCGGGTCGGGCCTACGAGCAGTACTTC. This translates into CASSQDVTAGRAYEQYF.

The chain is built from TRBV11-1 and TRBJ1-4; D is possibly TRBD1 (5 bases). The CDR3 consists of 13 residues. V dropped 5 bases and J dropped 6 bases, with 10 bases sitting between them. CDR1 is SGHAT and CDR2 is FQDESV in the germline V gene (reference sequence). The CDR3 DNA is TGTGCCAGCAGCCCTTGGGGCGATGAAAAACTGTTTTTT. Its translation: CASSPWGDEKLFF. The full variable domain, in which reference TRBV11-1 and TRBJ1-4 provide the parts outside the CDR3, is EAEVAQSPRYKITEKSQAVAFWCDPISGHATLYWYRQILGQGPELLVQFQDESVVDDSQLPKDRFSAERLKGVDSTLKIQPAELGDSAMYLCASSPWGDEKLFFGSGTQLSVL.

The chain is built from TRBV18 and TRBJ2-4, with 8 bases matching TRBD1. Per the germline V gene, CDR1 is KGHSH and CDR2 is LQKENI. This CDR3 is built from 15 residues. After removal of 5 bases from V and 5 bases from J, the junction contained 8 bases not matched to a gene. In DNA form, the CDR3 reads TGTGCCAGCTCAGCGGACAGGGTGGGGGAAAACATTCAGTACTTC. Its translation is CASSADRVGENIQYF.

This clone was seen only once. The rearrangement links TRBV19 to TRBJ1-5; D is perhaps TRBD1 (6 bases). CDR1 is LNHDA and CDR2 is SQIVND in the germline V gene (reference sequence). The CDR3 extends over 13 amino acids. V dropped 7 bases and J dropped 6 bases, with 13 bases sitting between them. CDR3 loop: CASTPRGFQPQHF. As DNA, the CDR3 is TGTGCCAGTACTCCCAGGGGCTTTCAGCCCCAGCATTTT.

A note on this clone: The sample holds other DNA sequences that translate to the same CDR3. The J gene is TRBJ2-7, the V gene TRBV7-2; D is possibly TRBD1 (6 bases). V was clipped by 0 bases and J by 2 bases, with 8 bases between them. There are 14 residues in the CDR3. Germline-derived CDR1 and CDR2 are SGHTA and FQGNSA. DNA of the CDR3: TGTGCCAGCAGCTTAGCGGGGGCAGCCTACGAGCAGTACTTC. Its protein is CASSLAGAAYEQYF.

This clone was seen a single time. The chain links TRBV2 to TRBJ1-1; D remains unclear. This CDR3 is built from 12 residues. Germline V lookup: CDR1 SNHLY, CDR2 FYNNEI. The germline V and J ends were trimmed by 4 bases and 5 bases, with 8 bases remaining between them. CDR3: CASSAGWTEAFF. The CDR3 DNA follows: TGTGCCAGCAGTGCGGGTTGGACTGAAGCTTTCTTT.

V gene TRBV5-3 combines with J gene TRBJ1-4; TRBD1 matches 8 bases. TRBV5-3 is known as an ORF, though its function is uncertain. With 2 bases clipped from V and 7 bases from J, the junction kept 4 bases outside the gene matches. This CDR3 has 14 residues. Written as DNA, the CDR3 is TGTGCCAGAAGCTTCAGGACAGGGCCTGAAAAACTGTTTTTT. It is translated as CARSFRTGPEKLFF.

CDR3 nucleotides: TGTGCCAGCAGGGTTGTACAGAGTGAAGCTTTCTTT. Amino acid sequence: CASRVVQSEAFF. This chain links TRBV6-4 with TRBJ1-1; no reliable D call. V was trimmed by 6 bases and J by 7 bases, leaving 12 bases between them. This CDR3 is built from 12 residues. Germline V gives CDR1 MRHNA, CDR2 SNTAGT.

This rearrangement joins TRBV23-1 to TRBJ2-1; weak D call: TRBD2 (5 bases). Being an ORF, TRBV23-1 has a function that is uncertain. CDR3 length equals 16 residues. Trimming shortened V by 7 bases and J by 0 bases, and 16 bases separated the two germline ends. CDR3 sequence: CASNSAGGSSYNEQFF. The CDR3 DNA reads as TGCGCCAGCAATTCGGCGGGTGGGAGCTCCTACAATGAGCAGTTCTTC.

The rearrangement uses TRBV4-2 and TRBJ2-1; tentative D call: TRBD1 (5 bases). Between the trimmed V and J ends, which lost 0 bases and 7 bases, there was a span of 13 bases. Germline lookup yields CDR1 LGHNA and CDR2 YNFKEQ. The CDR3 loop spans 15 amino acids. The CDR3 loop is CASSQEVGALNEQFF. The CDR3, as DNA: TGTGCCAGCAGCCAAGAAGTTGGGGCTCTGAATGAGCAGTTCTTC.

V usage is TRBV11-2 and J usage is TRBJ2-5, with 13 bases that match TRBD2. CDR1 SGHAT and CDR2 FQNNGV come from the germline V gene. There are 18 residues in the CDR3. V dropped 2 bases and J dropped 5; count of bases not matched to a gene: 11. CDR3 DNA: TGTGCCAGCAGCTTACTCGTCACTAGCGGGGGGGCAAGGGAGACCCAGTACTTC. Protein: CASSLLVTSGGARETQYF.

The CDR3 protein is CASSQGVSGTSHHEQYF. The CDR3 coding sequence is TGTGCCAGCAGCCAAGGGGTCTCAGGGACTAGCCACCACGAGCAGTACTTC. The J gene is TRBJ2-7, the V gene TRBV3-1 (or the pseudogene TRBV3-2); TRBD2 aligns across 9 bases. Germline assignment: CDR1 LGHDT and CDR2 YNNKEL (reference sequence). V gave up 1 base and J gave up 5 bases; unmatched junction bases: 12. The CDR3 is 17 amino acids.

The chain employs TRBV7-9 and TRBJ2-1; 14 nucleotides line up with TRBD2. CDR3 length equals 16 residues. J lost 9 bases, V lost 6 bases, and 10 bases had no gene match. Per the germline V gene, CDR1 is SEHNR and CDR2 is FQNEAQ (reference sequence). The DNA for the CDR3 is TGTGCCAGCAGTTTCCAGACTAGCGGGGGGGCTGGTGAGCAGTTCTTC. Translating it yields CASSFQTSGGAGEQFF.

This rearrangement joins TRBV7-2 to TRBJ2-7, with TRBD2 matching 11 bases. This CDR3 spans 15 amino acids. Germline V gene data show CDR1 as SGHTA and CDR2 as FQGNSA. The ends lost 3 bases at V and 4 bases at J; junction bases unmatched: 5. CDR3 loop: CASSFSGGDAYEQYF. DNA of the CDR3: TGTGCCAGCAGCTTTAGCGGGGGGGACGCGTACGAGCAGTACTTC.

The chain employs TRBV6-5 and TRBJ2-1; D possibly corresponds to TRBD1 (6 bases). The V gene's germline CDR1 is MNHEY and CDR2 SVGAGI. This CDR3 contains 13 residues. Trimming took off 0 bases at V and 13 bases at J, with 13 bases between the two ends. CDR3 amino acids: CASSYSDRDTQFF. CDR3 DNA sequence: TGTGCCAGCAGTTACTCGGACCGGGACACCCAGTTCTTC.

The CDR3 region has the DNA TGTGCCAGCAGTGAATTGGACAGTTATAGCAATCAGCCCCAGCATTTT. Translated, it gives CASSELDSYSNQPQHF. V is TRBV25-1 and J is TRBJ1-5, with a weak D call TRBD1 (6 bases). The CDR3 has 16 residues. Per the germline V gene, CDR1 is MGHDK and CDR2 is SYGVNS. The V and J ends lost 1 base and 0 bases respectively, with 10 bases between them.

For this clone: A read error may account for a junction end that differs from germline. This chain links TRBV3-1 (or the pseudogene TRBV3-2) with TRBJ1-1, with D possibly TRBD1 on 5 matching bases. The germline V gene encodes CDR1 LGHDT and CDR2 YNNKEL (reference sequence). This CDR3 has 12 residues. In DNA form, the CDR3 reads TGTGCCAGCAGCCAAGACAGGGTTATGAGTATCTTT. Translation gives CASSQDRVMSIF.

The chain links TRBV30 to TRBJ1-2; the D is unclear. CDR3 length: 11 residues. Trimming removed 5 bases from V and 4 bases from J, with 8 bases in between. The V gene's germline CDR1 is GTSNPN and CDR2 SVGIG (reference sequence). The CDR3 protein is CAWLASYGYTF. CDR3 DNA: TGTGCCTGGTTGGCCTCCTATGGCTACACCTTC.

The CDR3 spells CASSLVQGHEQYF. CDR3 DNA sequence: TGTGCCAGCAGCTTGGTACAGGGTCACGAGCAGTACTTC. The V call is TRBV5-6, the J call TRBJ2-7; TRBD1 is a possible D gene (6 bases). CDR1 is SGHDT, CDR2 YYEEEE, per germline. The CDR3 is made up of 13 amino acids. V was shortened by 0 bases and J by 5 bases, with 9 bases between the two germline ends.

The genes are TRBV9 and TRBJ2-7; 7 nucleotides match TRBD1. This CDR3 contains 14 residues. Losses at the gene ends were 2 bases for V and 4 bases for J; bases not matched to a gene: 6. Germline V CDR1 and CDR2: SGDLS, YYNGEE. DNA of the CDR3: TGTGCCAGCAGCGTCACAGGGGTAAGTTACGAGCAGTACTTC. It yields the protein CASSVTGVSYEQYF. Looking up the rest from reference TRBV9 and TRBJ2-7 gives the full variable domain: DSGVTQTPKHLITATGQRVTLRCSPRSGDLSVYWYQQSLDQGLQFLIQYYNGEERAKGNILERFSAQQFPDLHSELNLSSLELGDSALYFCASSVTGVSYEQYFGPGTRLTVT.